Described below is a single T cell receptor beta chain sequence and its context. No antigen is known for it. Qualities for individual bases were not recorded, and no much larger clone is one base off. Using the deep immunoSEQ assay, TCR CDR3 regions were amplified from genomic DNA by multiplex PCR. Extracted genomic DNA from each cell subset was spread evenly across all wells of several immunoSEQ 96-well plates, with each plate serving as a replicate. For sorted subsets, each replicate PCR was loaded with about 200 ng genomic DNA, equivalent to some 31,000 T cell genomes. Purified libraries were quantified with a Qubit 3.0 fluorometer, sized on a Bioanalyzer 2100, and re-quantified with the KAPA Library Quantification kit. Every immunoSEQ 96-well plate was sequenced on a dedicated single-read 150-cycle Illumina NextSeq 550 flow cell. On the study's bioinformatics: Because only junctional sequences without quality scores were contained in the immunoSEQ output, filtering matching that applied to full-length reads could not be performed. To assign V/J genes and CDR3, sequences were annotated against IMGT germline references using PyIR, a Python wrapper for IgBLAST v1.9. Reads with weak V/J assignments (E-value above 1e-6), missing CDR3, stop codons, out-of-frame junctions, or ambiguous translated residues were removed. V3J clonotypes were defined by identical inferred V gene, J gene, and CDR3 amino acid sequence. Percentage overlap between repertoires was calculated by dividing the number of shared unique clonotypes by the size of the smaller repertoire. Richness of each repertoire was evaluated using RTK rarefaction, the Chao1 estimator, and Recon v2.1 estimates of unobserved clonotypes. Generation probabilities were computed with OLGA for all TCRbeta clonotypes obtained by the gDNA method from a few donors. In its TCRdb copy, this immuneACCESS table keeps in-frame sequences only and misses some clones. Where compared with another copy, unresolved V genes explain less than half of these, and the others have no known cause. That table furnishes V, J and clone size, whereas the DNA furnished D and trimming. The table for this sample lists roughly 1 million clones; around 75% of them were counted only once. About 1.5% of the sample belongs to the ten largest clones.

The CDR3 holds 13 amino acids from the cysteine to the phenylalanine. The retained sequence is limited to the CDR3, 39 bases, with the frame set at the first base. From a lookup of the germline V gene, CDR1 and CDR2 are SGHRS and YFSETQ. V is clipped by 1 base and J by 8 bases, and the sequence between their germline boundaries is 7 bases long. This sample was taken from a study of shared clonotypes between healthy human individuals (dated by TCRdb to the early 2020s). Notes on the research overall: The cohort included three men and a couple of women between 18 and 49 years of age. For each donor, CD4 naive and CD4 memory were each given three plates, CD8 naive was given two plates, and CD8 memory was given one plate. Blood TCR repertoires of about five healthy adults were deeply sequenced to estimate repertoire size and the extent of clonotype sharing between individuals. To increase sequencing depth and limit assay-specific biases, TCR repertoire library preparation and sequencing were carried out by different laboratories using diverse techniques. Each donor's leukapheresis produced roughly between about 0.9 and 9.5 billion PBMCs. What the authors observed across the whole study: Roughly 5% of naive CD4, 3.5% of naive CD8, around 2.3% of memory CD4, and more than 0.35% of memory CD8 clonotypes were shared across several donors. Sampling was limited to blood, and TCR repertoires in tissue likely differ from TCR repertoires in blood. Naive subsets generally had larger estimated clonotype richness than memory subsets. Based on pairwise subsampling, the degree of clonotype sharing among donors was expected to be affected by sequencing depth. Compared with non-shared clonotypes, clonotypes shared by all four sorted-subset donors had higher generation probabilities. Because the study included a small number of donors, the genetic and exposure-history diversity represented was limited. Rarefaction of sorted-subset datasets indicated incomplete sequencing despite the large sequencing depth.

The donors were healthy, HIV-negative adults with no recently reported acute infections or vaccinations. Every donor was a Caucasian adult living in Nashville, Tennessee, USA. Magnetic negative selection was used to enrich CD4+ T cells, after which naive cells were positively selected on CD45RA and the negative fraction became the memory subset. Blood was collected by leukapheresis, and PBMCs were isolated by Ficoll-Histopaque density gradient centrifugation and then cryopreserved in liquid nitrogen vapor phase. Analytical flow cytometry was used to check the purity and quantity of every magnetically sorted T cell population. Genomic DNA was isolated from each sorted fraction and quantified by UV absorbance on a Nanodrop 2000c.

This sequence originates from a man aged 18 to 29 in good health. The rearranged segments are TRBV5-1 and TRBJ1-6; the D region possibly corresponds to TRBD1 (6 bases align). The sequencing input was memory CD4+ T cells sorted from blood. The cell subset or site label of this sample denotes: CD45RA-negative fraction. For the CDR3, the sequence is CASSLKGDSPLHF. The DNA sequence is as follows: TGCGCCAGCAGCTTGAAGGGGGATTCACCCCTCCACTTT.